This entry lists 29 T cell receptor beta chains sequenced from one sample in a study of blood T cell repertoires in COVID-19 (dated by TCRdb to 2019 to 2021). To prepare the library, the immunoSEQ multiplex PCR assay was applied. The immuneACCESS repertoire file appears here via TCRdb, limited to in-frame rearrangements. These files lack a portion of the clones; in checked studies, under half of the deficit traces to unresolved V genes, and the cause of the others is not known. The sample contains 40,000 to 65,000 clones, roughly 79% of them found a single time. The ten most abundant clones make up under 15% of the sample. The sample comprised peripheral blood. The receptor set was obtained from a human donor with active or convalescent COVID-19. The donor label of this sample is uncertain.

V gene TRBV5-1 combines with J gene TRBJ2-6; 10 positions match TRBD1. V was pared by 4 bases and J by 0 bases, with 7 bases of the junction left unmatched. The CDR3 length is 18 residues. Germline V gene lookup returns CDR1 SGHRS and CDR2 YFSETQ. CDR3 region: CASSTRTGGDSGANVLTF. DNA for the CDR3: TGCGCCAGCAGCACTCGGACAGGGGGAGACTCTGGGGCCAACGTCCTGACTTTC. Full variable domain (outside the CDR3, taken from reference TRBV5-1 and TRBJ2-6): KAGVTQTPRYLIKTRGQQVTLSCSPISGHRSVSWYQQTPGQGLQFLFEYFSETQRNKGNFPGRFSGRQFSNSRSEMNVSTLELGDSALYLCASSTRTGGDSGANVLTFGAGSRLTVL.

The chain couples TRBV11-2 to TRBJ1-1, with a weak D call TRBD1 (5 bases). V was shortened by 2 bases and J by 4 bases, with 11 bases between the two germline ends. CDR1 is SGHAT, CDR2 FQNNGV, per germline. The CDR3 totals 14 residues. The CDR3 sequence: CASSLSGGGTEAFF. The CDR3 DNA sequence: TGTGCCAGCAGCTTATCGGGGGGGGGCACTGAAGCTTTCTTT.

The V and J genes are TRBV13 and TRBJ2-5; TRBD1 aligns across 10 bases. The CDR3 loop spans 15 amino acids. Per the germline V gene, CDR1 is PRHDT and CDR2 is FYEKMQ (reference sequence). J lost 5 bases, V lost 5 bases, and 8 bases had no gene match. The CDR3 is CASSPGQGGGETQYF. The CDR3 nucleotides are TGTGCCAGCAGCCCAGGACAGGGGGGAGGGGAGACCCAGTACTTC.

The CDR3 coding sequence is TGTGCCAGTAAGGCGGGAACAGTAAACTCTGGAAACACCATATATTTT. It encodes CASKAGTVNSGNTIYF. The chain couples TRBV19 to TRBJ1-3; D call uncertain. CDR1 and CDR2 (germline): LNHDA, SQIVND (reference sequence). The ends were cut back, 7 bases at V and 0 bases at J, with 16 bases in the middle. This CDR3 has 16 residues.

This sequence joins TRBV7-9 and TRBJ2-5, with D uncertain. The CDR3 has 12 amino acids. CDR1 is SEHNR and CDR2 is FQNEAQ in the germline V gene (reference sequence). With 1 base removed from V and 5 bases from J, the gap between germline ends came to 5 bases. The CDR3 DNA follows: TGTGCCAGCAGCTTAGGAGTGGAGACCCAGTACTTC. It specifies CASSLGVETQYF.

The chain carries TRBV5-1 and TRBJ2-1; 7 bases fit TRBD2. The CDR3 covers 16 residues. Germline V gives CDR1 SGHRS, CDR2 YFSETQ. Losses at the gene ends were 3 bases for V and 2 bases for J; bases not matched to a gene: 8. CDR3 protein: CASSSGGAGPYNEQFF. In DNA, the CDR3 is TGCGCCAGCAGCTCCGGGGGAGCGGGGCCCTACAATGAGCAGTTCTTC.

This clone was seen only a few times. The chain recombines TRBV5-1 with TRBJ1-1; unclear D gene. V was shortened by 0 bases and J by 1 base, with 7 bases between the two germline ends. The CDR3 is 14 residues long. CDR1 and CDR2 from the germline V gene are SGHRS and YFSETQ. Here the CDR3 reads CASSLDTRNTEAFF. The DNA of the CDR3 is TGCGCCAGCAGCTTGGACACTAGGAACACTGAAGCTTTCTTT. Full variable domain (outside the CDR3, taken from reference TRBV5-1 and TRBJ1-1): KAGVTQTPRYLIKTRGQQVTLSCSPISGHRSVSWYQQTPGQGLQFLFEYFSETQRNKGNFPGRFSGRQFSNSRSEMNVSTLELGDSALYLCASSLDTRNTEAFFGQGTRLTVV.

The chain joins TRBV30 to TRBJ1-6; 12 positions agree with TRBD1. This CDR3 contains 17 residues. V shed 3 bases and J 7 bases; nucleotides not matched to a gene: 10. Germline-derived CDR1 and CDR2 are GTSNPN and SVGIG (reference sequence). DNA of the CDR3: TGTGCCTGGAGGACCGGGACAGGGGGCGGACTAAATTCACCCCTCCACTTT. It encodes CAWRTGTGGGLNSPLHF.

The chain combines TRBV30 with TRBJ1-5; D gene unclear. The germline V gene has CDR1 GTSNPN and CDR2 SVGIG (reference sequence). The CDR3 length is 14 residues. V shed 3 bases and J shed 5 bases, with 14 bases lying between them. The DNA for the CDR3 is TGTGCCTGGAGCAAGGAAGGGCGGGATCAGCCCCAGCATTTT. Amino acid sequence: CAWSKEGRDQPQHF. Drawing the rest from reference TRBV30 and TRBJ1-5, the complete variable domain is SQTIHQWPATLVQPVGSPLSLECTVEGTSNPNLYWYRQAAGRGLQLLFYSVGIGQISSEVPQNLSASRPQDRQFILSSKKLLLSDSGFYLCAWSKEGRDQPQHFGDGTRLSIL.

The J gene is TRBJ1-4, the V gene TRBV30, with 11 positions matching TRBD1. This CDR3 is 14 amino acids long. V shed 4 bases and J 7 bases; nucleotides not matched to a gene: 5. Germline V CDR1 and CDR2: GTSNPN, SVGIG (reference sequence). CDR3 region: CAWNTGTGGEKLFF. DNA of the CDR3: TGTGCCTGGAATACCGGGACAGGGGGTGAAAAACTGTTTTTT.

The V and J genes are TRBV7-6 and TRBJ2-7; TRBD2 matches 9 bases. This CDR3 has 15 amino acids. J was trimmed by 6 bases and V by 1 base; bases with no gene match: 7. CDR1 SGHVS and CDR2 FNYEAQ come from the germline V gene. The CDR3 sequence: CASSLVLAGTSEQYF. CDR3 nucleotide sequence: TGTGCCAGCAGCTTAGTGCTAGCGGGGACGAGCGAGCAGTACTTC.

The rearrangement uses TRBV30 and TRBJ1-5; 9 positions match TRBD1. The trim removed 0 bases at V and 6 bases at J, leaving 6 bases unmatched. Germline V gene data show CDR1 as GTSNPN and CDR2 as SVGIG (reference sequence). CDR3 size: 15 residues. CDR3 in amino acids: CAWSVGDRAGQPQHF. CDR3 bases: TGTGCCTGGAGTGTAGGGGACAGGGCTGGTCAGCCCCAGCATTTT. Based on the CDR3 plus reference TRBV30 and TRBJ1-5, the full variable domain is SQTIHQWPATLVQPVGSPLSLECTVEGTSNPNLYWYRQAAGRGLQLLFYSVGIGQISSEVPQNLSASRPQDRQFILSSKKLLLSDSGFYLCAWSVGDRAGQPQHFGDGTRLSIL.

The V call is TRBV6-2 or TRBV6-3, the J call TRBJ2-3, with 9 bases matching TRBD2. The germline V gene encodes CDR1 MNHEY and CDR2 SVGEGT. The trim removed 4 bases at V and 10 bases at J, leaving 9 bases unmatched. This CDR3 contains 14 residues. For the CDR3, the DNA is TGTGCCAGCAGTTCCAATAGCGGGGGAACCTCGCAGTATTTT. Translation gives CASSSNSGGTSQYF.

This clone was seen a few times. This chain links TRBV23-1 with TRBJ2-7; perhaps TRBD2 as D (6 bases). TRBV23-1 is an open reading frame whose function is uncertain. This CDR3 is built from 15 residues. V lost 4 bases and J 1 base, leaving 14 bases between the germline ends. CDR3 sequence: CASSRWGLSSYEQYF. The CDR3 nucleotides are TGCGCCAGCAGTCGGTGGGGACTCTCGTCCTACGAGCAGTACTTC.

The J gene is TRBJ2-5, the V gene TRBV6-2 or TRBV6-3, with D unclear. The CDR3 has 13 residues. V was pared by 6 bases and J by 5 bases, with 13 bases between. Germline V gene sequence: CDR1 MNHEY, CDR2 SVGEGT. CDR3 DNA sequence: TGTGCCAGCAGCGCGAGGTGGTGGGAGACCCAGTACTTC. It is translated as CASSARWWETQYF.

The CDR3 sequence: CASIPAGSGNTIYF. The CDR3 region has the DNA TGTGCCAGCATCCCGGCAGGTTCTGGAAACACCATATATTTT. The chain has TRBV6-5 and TRBJ1-3; unclear D gene. This CDR3 is 14 amino acids long. Trimming shortened V by 7 bases and J by 1 base, and 11 bases separated the two germline ends. Germline V lookup: CDR1 MNHEY, CDR2 SVGAGI.

V is TRBV5-1 and J is TRBJ2-1, with a tentative D call TRBD1 (6 bases). Germline CDR1 SGHRS, CDR2 YFSETQ. The V end was cut by 1 base, the J end by 5 bases, with 13 bases between. The CDR3 loop spans 15 amino acids. For the CDR3, the DNA is TGCGCCAGCAGCTTGTGGGGGCGATCAGACAATGAGCAGTTCTTC. It codes for CASSLWGRSDNEQFF.

The chain couples TRBV7-3 to TRBJ2-2, with 8 nucleotides matching TRBD1. The V segment lost 2 bases and the J segment 7 bases; nucleotides outside the gene matches: 3. Germline loops: CDR1 SGHTA, CDR2 FQGTGA. The CDR3 extends over 14 amino acids. Here the CDR3 DNA reads TGTGCCAGCAGCTTACAGGGGGCGGGCGGGGAGCTGTTTTTT. Residues: CASSLQGAGGELFF.

V is TRBV28 and J is TRBJ1-2, with TRBD1 matching 7 bases. Trimming cost V 2 bases and J 5 bases; bases outside gene matches: 5. The CDR3 covers 14 residues. The V gene's germline CDR1 is MDHEN and CDR2 SYDVKM. The CDR3 loop is CASSLGPTGYGYTF. Written as DNA, the CDR3 is TGTGCCAGCAGTTTAGGGCCGACAGGGTATGGCTACACCTTC.

The genes are TRBV11-2 and TRBJ1-1; TRBD1 might be the D (5 bases). Germline V gene data show CDR1 as SGHAT and CDR2 as FQNNGV. V lost 2 bases and J lost 4, with 14 bases in between. The length of the CDR3 is 15 residues. The CDR3 protein is CASSLSGGGGTEAFF. The CDR3 DNA reads TGTGCCAGCAGCTTATCGGGGGGTGGGGGCACTGAAGCTTTCTTT. Full variable domain (rest looked up from reference TRBV11-2 and TRBJ1-1): EAGVAQSPRYKIIEKRQSVAFWCNPISGHATLYWYQQILGQGPKLLIQFQNNGVVDDSQLPKDRFSAERLKGVDSTLKIQPAKLEDSAVYLCASSLSGGGGTEAFFGQGTRLTVV.

This chain links TRBV4-3 with TRBJ2-7, with 7 bases fitting TRBD2. Germline CDR1 and CDR2: LGHNA and YSLEER. Trimming removed 4 bases from V and 3 bases from J; junction bases left unmatched: 9. The CDR3 length is 15 residues. The CDR3 loop reads CASSPWERGIYEQYF. In nucleotides, the CDR3 is TGCGCCAGCAGCCCCTGGGAGCGGGGAATCTACGAGCAGTACTTC.

This clone was detected a few times. The chain has TRBV6-2 or TRBV6-3 and TRBJ1-5, with 7 bases that match TRBD1. The germline CDR1 and CDR2 sequences are MNHEY and SVGEGT. This CDR3 is built from 16 residues. V gave up 2 bases and J gave up 1 base; unmatched junction bases: 5. Here the CDR3 reads CASSYRGQRSNQPQHF. The CDR3 coding sequence is TGTGCCAGCAGTTACAGGGGGCAGCGGAGCAATCAGCCCCAGCATTTT.

This chain joins TRBV7-2 and TRBJ1-3; tentative D call: TRBD1 (5 bases). Trimming shortened V by 1 base and J by 2 bases, and 12 bases separated the two germline ends. CDR1 and CDR2 from the germline V gene are SGHTA and FQGNSA. CDR3 size: 16 residues. CDR3 sequence (DNA): TGTGCCAGCAGCTTAGTATCAGGGTTTACTGGAAACACCATATATTTT. It is translated as CASSLVSGFTGNTIYF. The full variable domain, in which reference TRBV7-2 and TRBJ1-3 provide the parts outside the CDR3, is GAGVSQSPSNKVTEKGKDVELRCDPISGHTALYWYRQSLGQGLEFLIYFQGNSAPDKSGLPSDRFSAERTGGSVSTLTIQRTQQEDSAVYLCASSLVSGFTGNTIYFGEGSWLTVV.

This clone came up once. The chain has TRBV7-8 and TRBJ1-5; D gene uncertain. The ends were cut back, 3 bases at V and 7 bases at J, with 13 bases in the middle. The CDR3 sequence is 14 residues long. CDR1 and CDR2 (germline): SGHVS, FQNEAQ. CDR3 in DNA: TGTGCCAGCAGCTTCTCCCGAGATTCCCAGCCCCAGCATTTT. As protein: CASSFSRDSQPQHF.

This chain joins TRBV28 and TRBJ1-5, with D uncertain. The V gene's germline CDR1 is MDHEN and CDR2 SYDVKM. The length of the CDR3 is 16 residues. Trimming took off 6 bases at V and 2 bases at J, with 17 bases between the two ends. As DNA, the CDR3 is TGTGCCAGCAGCCTGCTAGGGCAGGAGGGCAATCAGCCCCAGCATTTT. This encodes CASSLLGQEGNQPQHF.

This clone was seen only a few times. The rearrangement uses TRBV23-1 and TRBJ1-4, with TRBD1 matching 8 bases. TRBV23-1 is placed among ORFs of uncertain function. The CDR3 extends over 18 amino acids. V gave up 2 bases and J gave up 5 bases; unmatched junction bases: 13. CDR3: CASSQSPQEQGGNEKLFF. As DNA, the CDR3 is TGCGCCAGCAGTCAAAGTCCGCAAGAACAGGGGGGAAATGAAAAACTGTTTTTT.

This clone was detected only a few times. This CDR3 is CASIGVRQLNSPLHF. For the CDR3, the DNA is TGTGCCAGCATAGGGGTAAGGCAACTAAATTCACCCCTCCACTTT. This chain connects TRBV2 to TRBJ1-6, with D tentatively TRBD1 (5 bases). The germline V and J ends were trimmed by 7 bases and 7 bases, with 17 bases remaining between them. The CDR3 loop spans 15 amino acids. The germline gives CDR1 SNHLY, CDR2 FYNNEI.

The gene calls are TRBV24-1 and TRBJ1-3; D not resolved. Germline V CDR1 and CDR2: KGHDR, SFDVKD. Between the trimmed V and J ends, which lost 5 bases and 6 bases, there was a span of 10 bases. CDR3 length: 13 residues. The CDR3 region is CATSGTEKNTIYF. In nucleotides, the CDR3 is TGTGCCACCAGTGGCACTGAAAAAAACACCATATATTTT.

This clone was observed a single time. The rearrangement uses TRBV5-8 and TRBJ1-6, with a possible D match to TRBD1 (6 bases). Looked up from germline, CDR1 is SGHTS and CDR2 is YDEGEE. The CDR3 covers 14 residues. Trimming shortened V by 6 bases and J by 6 bases, and 13 bases separated the two germline ends. Written as DNA, the CDR3 is TGTGCCAGCACTCGACAGGTCTTTAATTCACCCCTCCACTTT. Protein sequence: CASTRQVFNSPLHF.